The rows below give T cell receptor beta chains drawn from one sample of a study of early T cells in non-severe SARS-CoV-2 infection. TCRdb ran MiXCR on the 5' RACE reads and lists one entry per CDR3 protein. The sample contains 22,000 or so distinct CDR3 sequences, just under 4.5% of which appear only once. Sequencing was carried out using whole blood. Receptors originate from an adult who was a healthcare worker with PCR-confirmed SARS-CoV-2 infection or an uninfected control (not recorded which). The CDR3 runs from the conserved cysteine through the conserved F or W. A D gene is named only where the DNA matches it firmly. Rows may omit the clone size; those that give it use once, few, many or a size class.

TRBJ2-1	TRBV7-9	TRBD2	few	TGTGCCAGCAGCTTAGGGGGACTAGCGGGCGCTAACTCCTACAATGAGCAGTTCTTC	CASSLGGLAGANSYNEQFF
TRBJ2-7	TRBV6-2/TRBV6-3	.	many	TGTGCCAGCAGTTACATATTTGACGAGCAGTACTTC	CASSYIFDEQYF
TRBJ1-2	TRBV11-2	TRBD1	few	TGTGCCAGCAGCCCAATCCCCCGGACAGGGGGCCATGGCTACACCTTC	CASSPIPRTGGHGYTF
TRBJ2-1	TRBV6-4	TRBD1	many	TGTGCCAGCAGTGACCAGGGACAGGGGGCGGCGTCCTACAATGAGCAGTTCTTC	CASSDQGQGAASYNEQFF
TRBJ2-6	TRBV5-1	TRBD2	many	TGCGCCAGCAGACGGGGGACTAGTACTGCTGGGGCCAACGTCCTGACTTTC	CASRRGTSTAGANVLTF
TRBJ2-1	TRBV28	.	medium-sized	TGTGCCAGCAGGCACCGGGAATACTATTCAACCCCGTGGGGGTTCGGGTCCTACAATGAGCAGTTCTTC	CASRHREYYSTPWGFGSYNEQFF
TRBJ2-7	TRBV2	.	few	TGTGCCAGCAGTCGAAACAGCGTAGCATACGAGCAGTACTTC	CASSRNSVAYEQYF
TRBJ2-3	TRBV25-1	TRBD2	many	TGTGCCAGCAGTGAGGGGGCACGTACTAGCGGACCCACAGATACGCAGTATTTT	CASSEGARTSGPTDTQYF
TRBJ1-2	TRBV9	.	many	TGTGCCAGCAGCGTAGGACCCCAGCCCTATAACTATGGCTACACCTTC	CASSVGPQPYNYGYTF
TRBJ1-1	TRBV11-3	.	.	TGTGCCAGCAGCTTAGAGGGGGAGAACACTGAAGCTTTCTTT	CASSLEGENTEAFF
TRBJ2-3	TRBV5-1	.	many	TGCGCCAGCAGCTTCTCAGGGATCGCAGATACGCAGTATTTT	CASSFSGIADTQYF
TRBJ2-7	TRBV12-3/TRBV12-4	TRBD2	.	TGTGCCAGCAGGGTGGGAGGGAGACAAAACGAGCAGTACTTC	CASRVGGRQNEQYF
TRBJ1-1	TRBV12-3/TRBV12-4	.	many	TGTGCCAGCAGTTTCGGGGGGGCGGTGGACACTGAAGCTTTCTTT	CASSFGGAVDTEAFF
TRBJ1-4	TRBV7-8	.	many	TGTGCCAGCAGCTCGGACGGTGGTTACGGGGAAAAACTGTTTTTT	CASSSDGGYGEKLFF
TRBJ1-5	TRBV10-2	.	few	TGCGCCAGCAGTACCCGGCAGGATAGCAATCAGCCCCAGCATTTT	CASSTRQDSNQPQHF
TRBJ2-6	TRBV6-2/TRBV6-3	.	many	TGTGCCAGCAGTTACGGCTCTCCGGCCCACCGTCCTGGGGCCAACGTCCTGACTTTC	CASSYGSPAHRPGANVLTF
TRBJ2-5	TRBV19	.	many	TGTGCCAGTAGTCCCCAGTTGGGGGTCCAAGAGACCCAGTACTTC	CASSPQLGVQETQYF
TRBJ2-1	TRBV15	.	.	TGTGCCACCAGCAGAGATCAGGGCTTCCTTAGCTCCTACAATGAGCAGTTCTTC	CATSRDQGFLSSYNEQFF
TRBJ1-1	TRBV12-3/TRBV12-4	.	.	TGTGCCAGCAGTTTATCCACGTTCAGGGTCTCGGCTGAAGCTTTCTTT	CASSLSTFRVSAEAFF
TRBJ1-3	TRBV28	.	many	TGTGCCACCATTTCGGCACGGGAGGGAAACACCATATATTTT	CATISAREGNTIYF
TRBJ2-4	TRBV6-2/TRBV6-3	TRBD1	many	TGTGCCAGCAGTTACTCGAATGATGGACAGGGATCGATCAGAGATAAACTAGCCAAAAACATTCAGTACTTC	CASSYSNDGQGSIRDKLAKNIQYF
TRBJ1-3	TRBV11-2	TRBD1	.	TGTGCCAGCAGCCAGTGGACAGGGGGCGCGGGAAACACCATATATTTT	CASSQWTGGAGNTIYF
TRBJ2-3	TRBV27	.	medium-sized	TGTGCCAGCAGCCCCACCGGGATCCACTTCACAGATACGCAGTATTTT	CASSPTGIHFTDTQYF
TRBJ1-6	TRBV28	.	many	TGTGCCAGCAGTTTATTAACGATTAGGTCGGGGGGCTCCTATAATTCACCCCTCCACTTT	CASSLLTIRSGGSYNSPLHF
TRBJ2-7	TRBV6-5	TRBD2	few	TGTGCCAGCAGTCTCCTAGCGGGAGCAGGCTACGAGCAGTACTTC	CASSLLAGAGYEQYF
TRBJ2-5	TRBV7-2	.	many	TGTGCCAGCAGCGGGGGCTCCAAGACCCAGTACTTC	CASSGGSKTQYF
TRBJ1-1	TRBV24-1	.	many	TGTGCCACCAGGGGATCGGGGTTACTGAACACTGAAGCTTTCTTT	CATRGSGLLNTEAFF
TRBJ2-7	TRBV7-8	TRBD1	many	TGTGCCAGCAGCATCGGGACAGACAATTACGAGCAGTACTTC	CASSIGTDNYEQYF
TRBJ1-6	TRBV27	.	.	TGTGCCAGCAGTCCAAGCACCGGGAGGCTAATTAATTCACCCCTCCACTTT	CASSPSTGRLINSPLHF
TRBJ1-1	TRBV20-1	.	.	TGCAGTGCAGAGAAAGACACCACGAACACTGAAGCTTTCTTT	CSAEKDTTNTEAFF
TRBJ2-1	TRBV7-6	.	many	TGTGCCAGCAACACGTGGGACCCATCCTACAATGAGCAGTTCTTC	CASNTWDPSYNEQFF
TRBJ2-7	TRBV12-3/TRBV12-4	.	many	TGTGCCAGCAGTTCTAGCTCATCCTACGAGCAGTACTTC	CASSSSSSYEQYF
TRBJ2-1	TRBV27	.	many	TGTGCCAGCAGTTTAGGAGTTGAGCAGTTCTTC	CASSLGVEQFF
TRBJ2-7	TRBV20-1	TRBD2	many	TGCAGTGCTAGCAGCCAGCGGGGTCGGCGCGAGCAGTACTTC	CSASSQRGRREQYF
TRBJ2-1	TRBV28	TRBD2	.	TGTGCCAGCAGTTTTCAGACTAGCGGGAGCGATGAGCAGTTCTTC	CASSFQTSGSDEQFF
TRBJ1-4	TRBV6-5	.	many	TGTGCCAGCAGACAGGGTGATGGAACTAATGAAAAACTGTTTTTT	CASRQGDGTNEKLFF
TRBJ2-7	TRBV5-1	.	.	TGCGCCAGCAGCAATCCGACCAACTACGAGCAGTACTTC	CASSNPTNYEQYF
TRBJ2-4	TRBV29-1	TRBD1	many	TGCAGCGTTGAAGGTGGACAGGGCTTCCCCAAAAACATTCAGTACTTC	CSVEGGQGFPKNIQYF
TRBJ2-1	TRBV28	.	many	TGTGCCAGCAAAGTCGGAGGGGACAGTGCTAATGAGCAGTTCTTC	CASKVGGDSANEQFF
TRBJ1-2	TRBV6-5	TRBD1	many	TGTGCCAGCGTGTCCAGCGGACAGGGTTATGGCTACACCTTC	CASVSSGQGYGYTF
TRBJ2-7	TRBV28	.	.	TGTGCCAGCTCCCCCCGAAGGGAAGTCTACGAGCAGTACTTC	CASSPRREVYEQYF
TRBJ1-6	TRBV9	.	many	TGTGCCAGCAGCGTAGAGGGTTTGAGGGGCTCACCCCTCCACTTT	CASSVEGLRGSPLHF
TRBJ2-3	TRBV7-2	.	medium-sized	TGTGCCAGCAGCCCCCTCGGAGCTGGTACGCAGTATTTT	CASSPLGAGTQYF
TRBJ2-1	TRBV6-2/TRBV6-3	.	many	TGTGCCAGCAGTTACTATGGCGACTACAATGAGCAGTTCTTC	CASSYYGDYNEQFF
TRBJ2-5	TRBV21-1	.	many	TGTGCCAGCAGCGGAGGGGAAGAGACCCAGTACTTC	CASSGGEETQYF
TRBJ1-2	TRBV5-4	.	medium-sized	TGTGCCAGCAGCCTGCAGGGGTCTAACTATGGCTACACCTTC	CASSLQGSNYGYTF
TRBJ2-5	TRBV4-1	TRBD1	many	TGCGCCAGCAGCCAGCAAGGACAGGGAGGAGAGACCCAGTACTTC	CASSQQGQGGETQYF
TRBJ1-1	TRBV27	TRBD1	few	TGTGCCAGCAGTGCAAGACAGGGGGGATCCACTGAAGCTTTCTTT	CASSARQGGSTEAFF
TRBJ2-6	TRBV27	TRBD1	many	TGTGCCAGCAGTTTATTTGGGGACAGGATCATTGGGGCCAACGTCCTGACTTTC	CASSLFGDRIIGANVLTF
TRBJ1-6	TRBV5-1	.	many	TGCGCCAGCAGCTTGGCCACGGCCCCGGACGACGGTTCACCCCTCCACTTT	CASSLATAPDDGSPLHF
TRBJ2-7	TRBV27	.	many	TGTGCCAGCAGTTTGGGGCAGACCTACGAGCAGTACTTC	CASSLGQTYEQYF
TRBJ2-2	TRBV29-1	.	many	TGCAGCGTTCACCTCCAGGGCGAGTCCGGGGAGCTGTTTTTT	CSVHLQGESGELFF
TRBJ1-2	TRBV10-3	.	many	TGTGCCATCAGTGAGTCGGGGAAGAGCTATGGCTACACCTTC	CAISESGKSYGYTF
TRBJ2-1	TRBV25-1	.	few	TGTGCCAGCAGTGAATTCGGGCTCCTAAATGAGCAGTTCTTC	CASSEFGLLNEQFF
TRBJ2-3	TRBV7-2	TRBD2	many	TGTGCCAGCAGCCCGGGACTAGCGGGAGGGGATACGCAGTATTTT	CASSPGLAGGDTQYF